The 8 T cell receptor beta chains below were found in one sample sequenced in a study of blood T cell repertoires in COVID-19. Clones were sequenced by immunoSEQ multiplex PCR, and TCRdb holds only the in-frame ones, with some missing. The table shows around 120,000 clones, with 75% to 90% occurring only once. Sample: peripheral blood. The receptors derive from a human donor in a cohort sampled during active COVID-19.

CDR3 in DNA: TGTGCCAGCAGCCGAACTAGACAGGTTCACAATGAGCAGTTCTTC. Translated, it gives CASSRTRQVHNEQFF. This chain uses TRBV3-1 (or the pseudogene TRBV3-2) with TRBJ2-1, with a tentative D call TRBD1 (6 bases). CDR1 and CDR2 (germline): LGHDT, YNNKEL (reference sequence). The CDR3 is made up of 15 amino acids. Trimming removed 4 bases at V and 5 bases at J, with 15 bases between.

This chain joins TRBV18 and TRBJ1-6; tentative D call: TRBD1 (6 bases). This CDR3 comprises 18 residues. The germline V and J ends were trimmed by 1 base and 7 bases, with 20 bases remaining between them. Germline CDR1 KGHSH, CDR2 LQKENI. The CDR3 sequence is CASSPLSPGRGRNSPLHF. The CDR3 coding sequence is TGTGCCAGCTCACCACTGTCCCCGGGCAGGGGTCGAAATTCACCCCTCCACTTT.

V gene TRBV27 combines with J gene TRBJ1-1; D is uncertain. CDR3 length: 14 amino acids. V dropped 0 bases and J dropped 0 bases, with 5 bases sitting between them. Germline V gene lookup returns CDR1 MNHEY and CDR2 SMNVEV (reference sequence). CDR3 region: CASSLSVLNTEAFF. The DNA for the CDR3 is TGTGCCAGCAGTTTATCCGTCCTGAACACTGAAGCTTTCTTT.

The rearrangement joins TRBV5-1 to TRBJ2-2; D perhaps matches TRBD1 (6 bases). CDR3 size: 15 residues. The V end was cut by 1 base, the J end by 0 bases, with 7 bases between. Per the germline V gene, CDR1 is SGHRS and CDR2 is YFSETQ. CDR3 protein: CASSLSGANTGELFF. CDR3 nucleotides: TGCGCCAGCAGCTTGTCAGGGGCGAACACCGGGGAGCTGTTTTTT. The entire variable domain, with the rest obtained from reference TRBV5-1 and TRBJ2-2, is as follows: KAGVTQTPRYLIKTRGQQVTLSCSPISGHRSVSWYQQTPGQGLQFLFEYFSETQRNKGNFPGRFSGRQFSNSRSEMNVSTLELGDSALYLCASSLSGANTGELFFGEGSRLTVL.

The chain is built from TRBV13 and TRBJ1-1; D is unclear. The CDR3 loop spans 12 amino acids. Germline V lookup: CDR1 PRHDT, CDR2 FYEKMQ (reference sequence). V lost 7 bases and J 2 bases, leaving 8 bases between the germline ends. CDR3 nucleotides: TGTGCCAGCATGCGGGTCAACACTGAAGCTTTCTTT. Translated: CASMRVNTEAFF. Based on the CDR3 plus reference TRBV13 and TRBJ1-1, the full variable domain is AAGVIQSPRHLIKEKRETATLKCYPIPRHDTVYWYQQGPGQDPQFLISFYEKMQSDKGSIPDRFSAQQFSDYHSELNMSSLELGDSALYFCASMRVNTEAFFGQGTRLTVV.

The genes are TRBV18 and TRBJ2-3; no reliable D call. Germline V lookup: CDR1 KGHSH, CDR2 LQKENI. The CDR3 runs to 16 residues. V dropped 6 bases and J dropped 1 base, with 17 bases sitting between them. The CDR3 region has the DNA TGTGCCAGCTCCCGAGTCCTGGGCACGGGCACAGATACGCAGTATTTT. Translated, it gives CASSRVLGTGTDTQYF.

The chain has TRBV19 and TRBJ1-1; 10 bases are shared with TRBD1. CDR3 size: 15 residues. CDR1 and CDR2 from the germline V gene are LNHDA and SQIVND (reference sequence). J gave up 0 bases and V 3 bases, and 1 base lay outside the gene matches. Here the CDR3 DNA reads TGTGCCAGTAGTATGGGACAGGGGCTGAACACTGAAGCTTTCTTT. Its translation is CASSMGQGLNTEAFF.

This sequence joins TRBV6-6 and TRBJ1-5; the D is unclear. CDR3 length equals 14 residues. V shed 3 bases and J shed 8 bases, with 14 bases lying between them. Looked up from germline, CDR1 is MNHNY and CDR2 is SVGAGI (reference sequence). The CDR3 protein is CASSYYAGGEPQHF. The CDR3, as DNA: TGTGCCAGCAGTTATTACGCCGGCGGGGAGCCCCAGCATTTT.